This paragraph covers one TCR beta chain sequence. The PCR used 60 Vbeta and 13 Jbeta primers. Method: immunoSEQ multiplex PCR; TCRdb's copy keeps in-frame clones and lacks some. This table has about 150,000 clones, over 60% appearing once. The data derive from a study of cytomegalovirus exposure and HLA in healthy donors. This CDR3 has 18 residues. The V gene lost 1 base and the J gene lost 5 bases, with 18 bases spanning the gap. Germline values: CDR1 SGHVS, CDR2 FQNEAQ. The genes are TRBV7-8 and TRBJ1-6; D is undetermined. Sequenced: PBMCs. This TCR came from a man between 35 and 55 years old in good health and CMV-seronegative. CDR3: CASSLVAGSGGDNSPLHF. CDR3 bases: TGTGCCAGCAGCTTAGTCGCGGGCTCAGGCGGTGATAATTCACCCCTCCACTTT.